The 17 T cell receptor beta chains in this list originate from one sample, sequenced in a study of blood T cells in healthy people across ages. The second PCR ran about 6 to 12 cycles with a sample-barcoded 5' primer and J-beta primers. MiXCR, run by TCRdb on the 5' RACE reads, gives a single entry per CDR3 protein. This table has fewer than 900,000 distinct CDR3 sequences, about 40% appearing once. The sequencing input was blood. The receptor source for this set is a woman in her fifties or sixties in good health.

Concerning this clonotype itself: A junction boundary mismatches the germline segment, possibly from a read error. CDR3 in DNA: TGTGCCAGCAGCCACAAACGCGACTCCTTCAATGAGCAGTTCTTC. Its translation is CASSHKRDSFNEQFF. The gene calls are TRBV3-1 and TRBJ2-1; D gene ambiguous. Germline loops: CDR1 LGHDT, CDR2 YNNKEL (reference sequence). This CDR3 has 15 residues.

To note about this clonotype: This clone may be a read error of a much larger clone one base away. The J gene is TRBJ2-7, the V gene TRBV5-1, with D possibly being TRBD1 (6 bases). The germline V and J ends were trimmed by 0 bases and 4 bases, with 14 bases remaining between them. The germline V gene encodes CDR1 SGHRS and CDR2 YFSETQ. The CDR3 extends over 15 amino acids. In DNA form, the CDR3 reads TGCGCCAGCAGCTTGGAGGGGACAAGGACTTACGAGCAGTACTTC. Translated, it gives CASSLEGTRTYEQYF. Full variable domain (outside the CDR3, taken from reference TRBV5-1 and TRBJ2-7): KAGVTQTPRYLIKTRGQQVTLSCSPISGHRSVSWYQQTPGQGLQFLFEYFSETQRNKGNFPGRFSGRQFSNSRSEMNVSTLELGDSALYLCASSLEGTRTYEQYFGPGTRLTVT.

The rearrangement uses TRBV5-1 and TRBJ2-5, with TRBD1 matching 7 bases. The V gene end was trimmed by 0 bases and the J gene end by 4 bases; junction bases not matched to a gene: 3. CDR1 is SGHRS and CDR2 is YFSETQ in the germline V gene. The CDR3 has 14 amino acids. Written as DNA, the CDR3 is TGCGCCAGCAGCTTGGAGACAGGGTTAGAGACCCAGTACTTC. This gives the protein CASSLETGLETQYF. Supplemented by reference TRBV5-1 and TRBJ2-5, the full variable domain reads KAGVTQTPRYLIKTRGQQVTLSCSPISGHRSVSWYQQTPGQGLQFLFEYFSETQRNKGNFPGRFSGRQFSNSRSEMNVSTLELGDSALYLCASSLETGLETQYFGPGTRLLVL.

A few counts support this clonotype. The chain uses TRBV6-5 and TRBJ1-5; 12 nucleotides line up with TRBD1. CDR1 is MNHEY and CDR2 is SVGAGI in the germline V gene. The CDR3 is 16 residues long. The V segment lost 5 bases and the J segment 4 bases; nucleotides outside the gene matches: 6. CDR3 amino acids: CASSPGTGGWNQPQHF. The CDR3 DNA sequence: TGTGCCAGCAGTCCCGGGACAGGGGGCTGGAATCAGCCCCAGCATTTT.

The rearrangement uses TRBV7-2 and TRBJ2-7; 13 nucleotides agree with TRBD2. Germline-derived CDR1 and CDR2 are SGHTA and FQGNSA. V dropped 5 bases and J dropped 2; count of bases not matched to a gene: 3. The CDR3 consists of 15 residues. The DNA of the CDR3 is TGTGCCAGCAGCCAAACTAGCGGGAGGGCCTACGAGCAGTACTTC. Encoded protein: CASSQTSGRAYEQYF.

The chain employs TRBV20-1 and TRBJ1-5; the match to TRBD1 covers 7 bases. CDR3 length: 13 amino acids. Per the germline V gene, CDR1 is DFQATT and CDR2 is SNEGSKA (reference sequence). The CDR3, as DNA: TGCAGGGAGGACAGGTGTAGCAATCAGCCCCAGCATTTT. It is translated as CREDRCSNQPQHF.

This clonotype has only a few counts. The chain recombines TRBV27 with TRBJ2-1, with 8 bases lining up with TRBD2. This CDR3 comprises 15 residues. With 3 bases clipped from V and 4 bases from J, the junction kept 5 bases outside the gene matches. Germline CDR1 and CDR2: MNHEY and SMNVEV (reference sequence). The DNA for the CDR3 is TGTGCCAGCAGTTTTCGGGGGGGGGTTTACAATGAGCAGTTCTTC. It codes for CASSFRGGVYNEQFF.

The DNA of the CDR3 is TGTGCCAGCAGTGCCAACAGGGGACCCTACGAGCAGTACTTC. This translates into CASSANRGPYEQYF. This chain uses TRBV25-1 with TRBJ2-7, with TRBD1 matching over 7 bases. The V gene end was trimmed by 4 bases and the J gene end by 2 bases; junction bases not matched to a gene: 5. CDR1 is MGHDK and CDR2 is SYGVNS in the germline V gene. The CDR3 contains 14 residues.

The table lists this clonotype with a few counts. Relative to the germline gene, one junction end is altered; a read error may explain this. The chain employs TRBV4-2 and TRBJ2-5, with a weak D call TRBD2 (5 bases). Germline V gene data show CDR1 as LGHNA and CDR2 as YNFKEQ. The CDR3 extends over 13 amino acids. CDR3 amino acids: CASSQERGWEQYF. Here the CDR3 DNA reads TGTGCCAGCAGTCAAGAAAGAGGGTGGGAGCAGTACTTC.

The rearrangement joins TRBV5-6 to TRBJ2-2; D is uncertain. Germline-derived CDR1 and CDR2 are SGHDT and YYEEEE. Trimming shortened V by 0 bases and J by 1 base, and 4 bases separated the two germline ends. CDR3 length: 14 amino acids. DNA of the CDR3: TGTGCCAGCAGCTTGGCCATGAACACCGGGGAGCTGTTTTTT. This sequence encodes CASSLAMNTGELFF.

The chain couples TRBV3-1 to TRBJ2-3; a weak D match, TRBD2 (6 bases). Germline V CDR1 and CDR2: LGHDT, YNNKEL (reference sequence). The CDR3 spans 17 residues. Trimming left V 1 base short and J 4 bases short, with 18 bases between. CDR3 in amino acids: CASSQGAGKAFPDTQYF. The CDR3 nucleotides are TGTGCCAGCAGCCAAGGGGCGGGAAAGGCCTTTCCAGATACGCAGTATTTT.

This clonotype was recorded only once. The chain uses TRBV29-1 and TRBJ2-7; the D gene could be TRBD1 or TRBD2 (5 bases each). The germline gives CDR1 SQVTM, CDR2 ANQGSEA. V was trimmed by 7 bases and J by 7 bases, leaving 20 bases between them. This CDR3 has 13 amino acids. CDR3 DNA sequence: TGCAGCGGCAGGGAGCAAGGCTACAATGAGCAGTACTTC. It is translated as CSGREQGYNEQYF.

In its sample, this clonotype was seen a few times. The V call is TRBV7-9, the J call TRBJ1-2, with D tentatively TRBD1 (5 bases). The CDR3 is 14 residues long. V dropped 6 bases and J dropped 2 bases, with 13 bases sitting between them. The V gene's germline CDR1 is SEHNR and CDR2 FQNEAQ (reference sequence). CDR3 in DNA: TGTGCCAGCAGTATAGGTGGGGGGAACTATGGCTACACCTTC. Translation: CASSIGGGNYGYTF.

Only one count was recorded for this clonotype. A clone one base away is much larger, so this may be a read error. The rearrangement uses TRBV12-3 or TRBV12-4 and TRBJ2-7; no firm D call. Trimming removed 3 bases at V and 2 bases at J, with 8 bases between. The CDR3 is 13 amino acids. CDR3 sequence reads: CASSFQATYEQYF. The DNA of the CDR3 is TGTGCCAGCAGTTTCCAGGCGACCTACGAGCAGTACTTC.

This clonotype was seen once. A much larger clone sits a single nucleotide away, making a read error possible. This chain uses TRBV7-2 with TRBJ2-7, with TRBD1 as a possible D gene (6 bases). Germline V gene sequence: CDR1 SGHTA, CDR2 FQGNSA. The CDR3 is 14 residues long. The CDR3 coding sequence is TGTGCCAGCAGCTTGGGGACATCTTTCTACGGGCAGTACTTC. Its protein is CASSLGTSFYGQYF.

The chain uses TRBV21-1 and TRBJ2-1. TRBV21-1 is deemed a pseudogene. The CDR3 length is 18 residues. CDR3: CASSTRTPQHRPHNEQFF. In DNA, the CDR3 is TGTGCCAGCAGCACTAGAACGCCGCAGCATCGGCCTCACAATGAGCAGTTCTTC.

The J gene is TRBJ2-3, the V gene TRBV2; D gene uncertain. The V gene lost 6 bases and the J gene lost 4 bases, with 8 bases spanning the gap. This CDR3 is built from 12 residues. CDR1 and CDR2 from the germline V gene are SNHLY and FYNNEI. The CDR3 is CASSVTPDTQYF. For the CDR3, the DNA is TGTGCCAGCAGCGTAACCCCAGATACGCAGTATTTT.